The source of this TCR beta chain is a study of blood T cell repertoires in COVID-19. About the research overall: Sources were T cells, B-cell-depleted T cells, or PBMCs; the material itself was cDNA or gDNA.

TCRdb's table, derived via immunoSEQ multiplex PCR, lists solely in-frame clones and lacks some. The table has about 49,000 clones, around 87% seen once; the top ten hold about 5%. CDR1 is MNHEY, CDR2 SVGAGI, per germline. This CDR3 has 15 residues. Deletions cut 5 bases from V and 2 bases from J, with 13 bases between. Sequencing was done on a sample of peripheral blood. The TCR sequence derives from a human donor in a cohort sampled during active COVID-19. The genes are TRBV6-5 and TRBJ1-5, with TRBD1 as a possible D gene (6 bases). CDR3 sequence: CASSTTGNGNQPQHF. CDR3 coding DNA: TGTGCCAGCAGTACCACAGGGAACGGCAATCAGCCCCAGCATTTT.